This TCR beta chain was sequenced for a study of molecular identifiers for immune sequencing clone quantification. This clonotype was counted at least ten times. Germline CDR1 reads DFQATT; CDR2 reads SNEGSKA (reference sequence). Trimming shortened V by 2 bases and J by 0 bases, and 12 bases separated the two germline ends. The CDR3 is made up of 15 amino acids. MiXCR was run by TCRdb on the PCR reads, yielding one entry per CDR3 protein. Of about 53,000 distinct CDR3 sequences in the sample, just over 35% were seen once. This rearrangement joins TRBV20-1 to TRBJ2-3; weak D call: TRBD2 (6 bases). The clonotype was recovered from a human donor in good health. Some libraries in this study had Jurkat cell RNA spiked in. Sequenced input: naive CD8+ T cells from blood, with Jurkat cell RNA spiked in. Sample subset: FACS-sorted CD8+CD4-CCR7+CD45RA+ naive T cells. The DNA for the CDR3 is TGCAGTGCTAGAAGGTGGGAGGAAAGCACAGATACGCAGTATTTT. Translation gives CSARRWEESTDTQYF.